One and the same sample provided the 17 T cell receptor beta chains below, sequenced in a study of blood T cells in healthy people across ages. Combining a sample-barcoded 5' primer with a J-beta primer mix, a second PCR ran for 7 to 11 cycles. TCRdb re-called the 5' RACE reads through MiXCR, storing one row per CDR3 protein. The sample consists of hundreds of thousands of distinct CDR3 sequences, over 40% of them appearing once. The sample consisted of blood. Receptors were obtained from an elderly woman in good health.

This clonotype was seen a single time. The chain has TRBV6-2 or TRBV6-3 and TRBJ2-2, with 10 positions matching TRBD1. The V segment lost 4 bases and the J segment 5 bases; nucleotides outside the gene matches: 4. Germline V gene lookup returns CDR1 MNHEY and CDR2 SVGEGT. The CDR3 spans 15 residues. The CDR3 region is CASSFRDRGTGELFF. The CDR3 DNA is TGTGCCAGCAGTTTCCGGGACAGGGGTACCGGGGAGCTGTTTTTT.

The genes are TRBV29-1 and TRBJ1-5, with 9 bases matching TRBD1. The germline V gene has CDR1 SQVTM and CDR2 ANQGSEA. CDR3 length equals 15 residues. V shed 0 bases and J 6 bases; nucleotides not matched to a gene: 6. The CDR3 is CSVEDPTGGSQPQHF. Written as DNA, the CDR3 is TGCAGCGTTGAAGACCCGACAGGGGGTAGTCAGCCCCAGCATTTT.

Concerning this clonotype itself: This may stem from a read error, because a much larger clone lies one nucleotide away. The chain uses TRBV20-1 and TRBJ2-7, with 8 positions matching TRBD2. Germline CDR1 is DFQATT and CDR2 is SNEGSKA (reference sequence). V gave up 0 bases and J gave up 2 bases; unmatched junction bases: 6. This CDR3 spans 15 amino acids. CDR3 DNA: TGCAGTGCTAGAGATATAGCGGGGAGAGCCTACGAGCAGTACTTC. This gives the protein CSARDIAGRAYEQYF.

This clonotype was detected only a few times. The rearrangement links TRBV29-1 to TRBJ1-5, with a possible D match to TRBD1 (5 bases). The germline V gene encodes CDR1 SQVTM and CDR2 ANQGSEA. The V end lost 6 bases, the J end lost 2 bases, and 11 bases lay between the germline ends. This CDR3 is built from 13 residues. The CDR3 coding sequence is TGCAGCGTAGGGGAAGGGGGCAATCAGCCCCAGCATTTT. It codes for CSVGEGGNQPQHF.

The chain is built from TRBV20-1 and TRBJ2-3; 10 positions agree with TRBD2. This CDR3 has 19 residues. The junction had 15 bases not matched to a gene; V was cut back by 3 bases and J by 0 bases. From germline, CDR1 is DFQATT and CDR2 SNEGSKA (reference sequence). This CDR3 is CSAREQLAGRNPSTDTQYF. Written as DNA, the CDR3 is TGCAGTGCTAGGGAGCAACTAGCGGGAAGAAACCCTAGCACAGATACGCAGTATTTT.

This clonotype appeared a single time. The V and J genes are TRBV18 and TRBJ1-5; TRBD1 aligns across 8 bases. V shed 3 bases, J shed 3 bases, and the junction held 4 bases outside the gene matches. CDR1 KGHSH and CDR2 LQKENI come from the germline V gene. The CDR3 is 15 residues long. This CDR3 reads CASSPDRDINQPQHF. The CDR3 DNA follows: TGTGCCAGCTCACCGGACAGGGATATCAATCAGCCCCAGCATTTT.

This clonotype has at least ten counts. The DNA for the CDR3 is TGCAGTGCCGTTGTCGGGGGAAGCAATCAGCCCCAGCATTTT. As protein: CSAVVGGSNQPQHF. The rearrangement uses TRBV20-1 and TRBJ1-5; possible D gene TRBD1, 5 bases. This CDR3 contains 14 residues. Germline V CDR1 and CDR2: DFQATT, SNEGSKA (reference sequence). The ends were cut back, 6 bases at V and 1 base at J, with 13 bases in the middle.

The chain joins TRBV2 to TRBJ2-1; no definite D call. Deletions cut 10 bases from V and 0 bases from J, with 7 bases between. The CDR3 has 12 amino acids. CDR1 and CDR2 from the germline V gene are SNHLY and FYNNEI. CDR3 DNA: TGTGCCACCCCCAGCTCCTACAATGAGCAGTTCTTC. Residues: CATPSSYNEQFF. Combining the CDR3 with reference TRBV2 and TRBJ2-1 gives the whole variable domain EPEVTQTPSHQVTQMGQEVILRCVPISNHLYFYWYRQILGQKVEFLVSFYNNEISEKSEIFDDQFSVERPDGSNFTLKIRSTKLEDSAMYFCATPSSYNEQFFGPGTRLTVL.

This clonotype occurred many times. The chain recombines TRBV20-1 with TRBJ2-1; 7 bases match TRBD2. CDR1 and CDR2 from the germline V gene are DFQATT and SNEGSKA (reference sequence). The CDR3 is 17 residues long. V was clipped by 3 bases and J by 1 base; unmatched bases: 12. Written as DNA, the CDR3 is TGCAGTGCTAGGGGGGGGGACCGGACTACTTCCTACAATGAGCAGTTCTTC. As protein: CSARGGDRTTSYNEQFF.

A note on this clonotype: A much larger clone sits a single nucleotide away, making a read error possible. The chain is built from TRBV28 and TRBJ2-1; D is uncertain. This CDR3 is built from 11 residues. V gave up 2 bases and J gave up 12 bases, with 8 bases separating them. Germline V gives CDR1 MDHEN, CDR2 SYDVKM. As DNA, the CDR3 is TGTGCCAGCAGTTTAGGGTTGTCGCAGTTCTTC. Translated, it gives CASSLGLSQFF.

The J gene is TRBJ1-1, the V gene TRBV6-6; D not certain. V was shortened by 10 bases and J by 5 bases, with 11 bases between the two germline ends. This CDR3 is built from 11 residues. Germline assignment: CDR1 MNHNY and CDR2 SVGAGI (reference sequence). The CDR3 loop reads CAIRTETEAFF. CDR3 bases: TGTGCCATCCGGACCGAGACTGAAGCTTTCTTT.

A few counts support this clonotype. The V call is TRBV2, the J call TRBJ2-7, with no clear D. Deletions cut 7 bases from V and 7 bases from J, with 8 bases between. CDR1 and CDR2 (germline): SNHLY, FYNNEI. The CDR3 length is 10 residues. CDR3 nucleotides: TGTGCCAGCAAAGTTGGTGAGCAGTACTTC. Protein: CASKVGEQYF.

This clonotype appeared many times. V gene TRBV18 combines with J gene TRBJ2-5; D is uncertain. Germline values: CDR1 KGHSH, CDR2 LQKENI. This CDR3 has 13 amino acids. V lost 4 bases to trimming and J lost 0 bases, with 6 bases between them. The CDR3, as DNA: TGTGCCAGCTCACTAAGGTACCAAGAGACCCAGTACTTC. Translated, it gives CASSLRYQETQYF.

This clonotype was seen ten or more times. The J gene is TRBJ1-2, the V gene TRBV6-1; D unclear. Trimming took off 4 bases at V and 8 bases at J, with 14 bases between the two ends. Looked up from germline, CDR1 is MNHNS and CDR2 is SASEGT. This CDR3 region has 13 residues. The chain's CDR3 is CASSGWGRMGYTF. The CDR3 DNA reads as TGTGCCAGCAGTGGTTGGGGTCGGATGGGCTACACCTTC.

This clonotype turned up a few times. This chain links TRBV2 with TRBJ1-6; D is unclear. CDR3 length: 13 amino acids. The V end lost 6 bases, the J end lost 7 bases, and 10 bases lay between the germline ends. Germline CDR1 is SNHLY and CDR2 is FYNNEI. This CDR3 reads CASRAVPNSPLHF. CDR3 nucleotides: TGTGCCAGCAGAGCCGTCCCGAATTCACCCCTCCACTTT.

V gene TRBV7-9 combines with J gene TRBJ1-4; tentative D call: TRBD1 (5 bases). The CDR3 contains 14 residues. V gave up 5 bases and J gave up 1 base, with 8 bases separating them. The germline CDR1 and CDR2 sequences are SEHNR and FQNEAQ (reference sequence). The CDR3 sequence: CASSRDLTNEKLFF. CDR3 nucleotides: TGTGCCAGCAGCCGGGACCTAACTAATGAAAAACTGTTTTTT. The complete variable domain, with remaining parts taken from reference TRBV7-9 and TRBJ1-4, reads DTGVSQNPRHKITKRGQNVTFRCDPISEHNRLYWYRQTLGQGPEFLTYFQNEAQLEKSRLLSDRFSAERPKGSFSTLEIQRTEQGDSAMYLCASSRDLTNEKLFFGSGTQLSVL.

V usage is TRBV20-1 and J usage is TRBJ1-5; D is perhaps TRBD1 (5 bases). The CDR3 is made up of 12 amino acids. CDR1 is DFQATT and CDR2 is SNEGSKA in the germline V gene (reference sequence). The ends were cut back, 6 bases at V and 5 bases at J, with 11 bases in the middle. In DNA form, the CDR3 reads TGCAGTGCGGGGGGGGTGGATCAGCCCCAGCATTTT. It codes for CSAGGVDQPQHF.